This TCR beta chain was recovered during a study of blood T cell repertoires in COVID-19. Original handling: Amplification of reference gene primers provided the estimated nucleated cell counts. Method: immunoSEQ multiplex PCR; TCRdb's copy keeps in-frame clones and lacks some. V, J and clone size are those of that table, while D and trimming were read from the DNA. The repertoire holds 250,000 to 350,000 clones, with almost 90% as singletons. There are 12 residues in the CDR3. Germline V gives CDR1 SGHRS, CDR2 YFSETQ. Trimming pared 5 bases from V and 3 bases from J, leaving 8 bases between. The V and J genes are TRBV5-1 and TRBJ2-5, with D tentatively TRBD2 (5 bases). The clonotype was recovered from a woman aged 30 to 39 with COVID-19, enrolled during active disease. Material for sequencing was peripheral blood. The CDR3, as DNA: TGCGCCAGCAGACTCGGGGAAGAGACCCAGTACTTC. Translating it yields CASRLGEETQYF.